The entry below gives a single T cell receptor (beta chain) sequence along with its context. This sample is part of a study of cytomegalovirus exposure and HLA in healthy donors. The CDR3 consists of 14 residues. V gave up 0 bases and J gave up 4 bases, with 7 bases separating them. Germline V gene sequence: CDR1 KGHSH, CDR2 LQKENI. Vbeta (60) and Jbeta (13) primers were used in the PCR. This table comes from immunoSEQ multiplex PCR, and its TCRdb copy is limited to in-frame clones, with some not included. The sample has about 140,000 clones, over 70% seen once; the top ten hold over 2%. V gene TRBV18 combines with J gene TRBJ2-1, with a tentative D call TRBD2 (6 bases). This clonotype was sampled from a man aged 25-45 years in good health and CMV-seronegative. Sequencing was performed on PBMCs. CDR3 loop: CASSPPGLYNEQFF. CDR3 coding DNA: TGTGCCAGCTCACCACCGGGACTTTACAATGAGCAGTTCTTC.